This T cell receptor (beta chain) appears in the sequencing data of a study of shared clonotypes between healthy human individuals (dated by TCRdb to about 2020). Describing the broader study: The cohort comprised two women and a few men aged 18 to 49 years. Different laboratories and diverse techniques were used to prepare libraries and sequence TCR repertoires, to increase sequencing depth and limit assay-specific biases. To estimate repertoire size and how much clonotypes are shared between individuals, the study performed deep sequencing of blood TCR repertoires from a few healthy adults. Each donor's leukapheresis produced roughly between roughly 0.85 and 10 billion PBMCs. For each donor, three plates each were used for CD4 naive and CD4 memory, two plates were used for CD8 naive, and one plate was used for CD8 memory. Overall study results and their limits: Incomplete sequencing was indicated by rarefaction of sorted-subset datasets, despite the large sequencing depth. Larger estimated clonotype richness was generally found for naive subsets than for memory subsets. Based on pairwise subsampling, the degree of clonotype sharing among donors was expected to be affected by sequencing depth. The genetic and exposure-history diversity represented was limited by the small number of donors. Compared with non-shared clonotypes, the clonotypes found in all four sorted-subset donors had higher generation probabilities. When a few donors were compared, the shared fraction of clonotypes was about 5.4% for naive CD4, approximately 3.5% for naive CD8, 2.3% for memory CD4, and less than 0.5% for memory CD8. Sampling was restricted to blood, and TCR repertoires in tissues likely differ from the TCR repertoires found in blood.

TCR CDR3 regions were amplified from genomic DNA by multiplex PCR using the deep immunoSEQ assay. Extracted genomic DNA from each cell subset was spread evenly across all wells of several immunoSEQ 96-well plates, with each plate serving as a replicate. For sorted subsets, about 220 ng of genomic DNA, equivalent to around 29,000 T cell genomes, went into each replicate PCR. The purified libraries were quantified using a Qubit 3.0 fluorometer, sized with a Bioanalyzer 2100, and then quantified again using the KAPA Library Quantification kit. Every immunoSEQ 96-well plate was sequenced on a dedicated single-read 150-cycle Illumina NextSeq 550 flow cell. The original methods were these. Because the immunoSEQ output held only junctional sequences and lacked quality scores, the filtering could not match the filtering applied to full-length reads. To assign V/J genes and CDR3, sequences were annotated against IMGT germline references using PyIR, a Python wrapper for IgBLAST v1.9. Reads with weak V/J assignments (E-value above 1e-6), missing CDR3, stop codons, out-of-frame junctions, or ambiguous translated residues were removed. V3J clonotypes were defined as sequences sharing an identical inferred V gene, J gene, and CDR3 amino acid sequence. Percentage overlap between repertoires was computed as shared unique clonotypes divided by the size of the smaller repertoire. Richness of each repertoire was evaluated using RTK rarefaction, the Chao1 estimator, and Recon v2.1 estimates of unobserved clonotypes. For all TCRbeta clonotypes obtained by the gDNA method from a handful of donors, generation probabilities were computed with OLGA. Here the immuneACCESS table is served through TCRdb, limited to in-frame sequences with V and J called. Missing clones are a known gap in these copies; in checked studies unresolved V genes cover under half, and the rest lacks a known reason. The V and J calls and clone size were taken over from that table, and D and trimming were inferred from the DNA. For this sample there are some 2,500,000 clones; approximately 94% appear just once. The top ten clonotypes cover about 0.39% of the sample.

The donors were healthy, HIV-negative adults who had no recently reported acute infections or vaccinations. Every donor was a Caucasian adult residing in Nashville, Tennessee, USA. CD4+ T cells were enriched through magnetic negative selection, after which naive cells were positively selected on CD45RA and the remaining negative fraction served as the memory subset. Blood was collected by leukapheresis, and PBMCs were isolated by Ficoll-Histopaque density gradient centrifugation and then cryopreserved in liquid nitrogen vapor phase. Analytical flow cytometry was used to check the purity and quantity of every magnetically sorted T cell population. Each sorted fraction had its genomic DNA isolated and then quantified by UV absorbance on a Nanodrop 2000c. This clone has a single count. Its antigen has not been determined. No much larger clonotype is one base removed from it; base qualities were not supplied.

CDR1 and CDR2 are read off the germline V gene as MDHEN and SYDVKM. V is trimmed back by 6 bases and J by 9 bases, and the junction contains 14 bases that no gene match accounts for. From the cysteine up to the phenylalanine, the CDR3 has a length of 17 residues. Left in the record is the CDR3 DNA by itself, 51 bases read in frame from the first base. Sample: naive CD4+ T cells from PBMCs. The sample's cell subset or site label, in plain terms: CD45RA+ positively selected. The receptor comes from a young man in good health. Some clones in this sample may be carry-over from other donors' samples. The rearrangement joined TRBV28 to TRBJ1-6, with 10 junctional bases fitting TRBD1. CDR3 region: CASSTDRGYWNFSPLHF. The base sequence is TGTGCCAGCAGCACGGACAGGGGGTATTGGAACTTTTCACCCCTCCACTTT.